These 27 T cell receptor beta chains were sequenced from one sample in a study of blood T cell repertoires in COVID-19 (dated by TCRdb to about 2020). Library preparation was by the immunoSEQ multiplex PCR assay. Sourced from immuneACCESS, this table was stored by TCRdb with only in-frame sequences that have V and J called. A share of the clones is absent; for the studies checked, an unresolved V gene accounts for under half, and the remainder has no known explanation. The sample profile shows 250,000 to 300,000 clones; roughly 85% of them were found once. Approximately 10% of the sample lies in the top ten. The sequencing input was peripheral blood. The receptors derive from a woman in her seventies with acute or convalescent COVID-19.

This rearrangement joins TRBV18 to TRBJ1-6; a weak D match, TRBD1 (5 bases). V was clipped by 6 bases and J by 6 bases, with 18 bases between them. The CDR3 runs 16 residues. Looked up from germline, CDR1 is KGHSH and CDR2 is LQKENI. CDR3 amino acids: CASSKGTGGGNSPLHF. For the CDR3, the DNA is TGTGCCAGCTCGAAAGGAACGGGGGGAGGTAATTCACCCCTCCACTTT.

The rearrangement links TRBV19 to TRBJ1-4; perhaps TRBD1 as D (5 bases). V lost 5 bases to trimming and J lost 5 bases, with 12 bases between them. The CDR3 sequence is 14 residues long. Per germline, CDR1 LNHDA and CDR2 SQIVND (reference sequence). The chain's CDR3 is CASSRRGGNEKLFF. CDR3 in DNA: TGTGCCAGTAGTCGCCGTGGGGGGAATGAAAAACTGTTTTTT.

The table lists this clone with a few counts. This rearrangement joins TRBV11-2 to TRBJ1-2; D is unclear. CDR1 and CDR2 from the germline V gene are SGHAT and FQNNGV. Trimming removed 1 base at V and 0 bases at J, with 9 bases between. The CDR3 has 15 amino acids. In nucleotides, the CDR3 is TGTGCCAGCAGCTTAGGGGTCGGAGCTAACTATGGCTACACCTTC. Translation gives CASSLGVGANYGYTF.

CDR3 nucleotides: TGCGCCAGCAGCCCCCTTGCGGGGGAGGGGACCGGGGAGCTGTTTTTT. Protein: CASSPLAGEGTGELFF. The chain links TRBV5-1 to TRBJ2-2, with 7 bases aligning to TRBD2. This CDR3 spans 16 amino acids. Trimming removed 4 bases from V and 5 bases from J; junction bases left unmatched: 11. The germline V gene encodes CDR1 SGHRS and CDR2 YFSETQ. The variable domain in full, with the rest retrieved from reference TRBV5-1 and TRBJ2-2, is KAGVTQTPRYLIKTRGQQVTLSCSPISGHRSVSWYQQTPGQGLQFLFEYFSETQRNKGNFPGRFSGRQFSNSRSEMNVSTLELGDSALYLCASSPLAGEGTGELFFGEGSRLTVL.

This clone has a handful of counts. The chain uses TRBV4-1 and TRBJ1-1; tentatively, D is TRBD1 (5 bases). Trimming removed 4 bases at V and 0 bases at J, with 9 bases between. CDR3 length equals 14 residues. CDR1 MGHRA and CDR2 YSYEKL come from the germline V gene. This chain's CDR3 is CASSRRGLNTEAFF. DNA for the CDR3: TGCGCCAGCAGCCGGAGGGGCCTGAACACTGAAGCTTTCTTT.

Worth noting for this clone: This same CDR3 is encoded by further DNA sequences in the sample. The chain is built from TRBV12-3 or TRBV12-4 and TRBJ1-1; D gene unclear. V lost 6 bases to trimming and J lost 5 bases, with 13 bases between them. This CDR3 contains 13 residues. CDR3 residues: CASSLGGGTEAFF. The CDR3 bases are TGTGCCAGCAGCCTAGGCGGCGGGACTGAAGCTTTCTTT.

In this sample, this clone turned up a few times. The CDR3 DNA is TGTGCCAGTAGTCTACAACACAGGGCATGGACTGAAGCTTTCTTT. Translating it yields CASSLQHRAWTEAFF. This rearrangement joins TRBV19 to TRBJ1-1, with D maybe TRBD1 (6 bases). V was pared by 5 bases and J by 5 bases, with 18 bases between. The CDR3 spans 15 residues. Germline V gene lookup returns CDR1 LNHDA and CDR2 SQIVND (reference sequence).

The gene calls are TRBV7-9 and TRBJ2-3; D remains unclear. CDR3 size: 14 residues. Germline V gene sequence: CDR1 SEHNR, CDR2 FQNEAQ (reference sequence). Trimming cost V 1 base and J 5 bases, with 10 bases left between them. The CDR3 reads CASSLGASIDTQYF. CDR3 nucleotide sequence: TGTGCCAGCAGCTTAGGGGCATCGATAGATACGCAGTATTTT.

The chain links TRBV5-1 to TRBJ1-2; a possible D gene is TRBD1 (5 bases). Germline V gene data show CDR1 as SGHRS and CDR2 as YFSETQ. The germline V and J ends were trimmed by 4 bases and 6 bases, with 16 bases remaining between them. The CDR3 is 14 amino acids. The CDR3 here is CASSPDRNSNGYTF. DNA of the CDR3: TGCGCCAGCAGCCCCGACAGAAATTCGAATGGCTACACCTTC.

J is TRBJ1-2 and V is TRBV11-2, with TRBD1 as a possible D gene (5 bases). The ends were cut back, 5 bases at V and 8 bases at J, with 18 bases in the middle. Germline assignment: CDR1 SGHAT and CDR2 FQNNGV. This CDR3 comprises 14 residues. CDR3: CASSMSQGFGGYTF. CDR3 DNA: TGTGCCAGCAGCATGTCCCAGGGCTTTGGGGGCTACACCTTC.

V gene TRBV2 combines with J gene TRBJ1-1; no reliable D call. V gave up 6 bases and J gave up 3 bases, with 5 bases separating them. This CDR3 has 11 amino acids. Germline V lookup: CDR1 SNHLY, CDR2 FYNNEI. The CDR3 sequence: CASSVDTEAFF. The CDR3 DNA follows: TGTGCCAGCAGCGTAGACACTGAAGCTTTCTTT.

This chain links TRBV5-4 with TRBJ2-2; D is possibly TRBD1 (5 bases). Trimming took off 4 bases at V and 4 bases at J, with 17 bases between the two ends. CDR1 is SGHNT, CDR2 YYREEE, per germline (reference sequence). The CDR3 spans 16 residues. CDR3 bases: TGTGCCAGCAGCCCGTCGCAGGGCGAGGCCACCGGGGAGCTGTTTTTT. Its translation: CASSPSQGEATGELFF.

This chain joins TRBV9 and TRBJ2-5, with TRBD2 identical over 12 bases. The germline V gene encodes CDR1 SGDLS and CDR2 YYNGEE. The V segment lost 4 bases and the J segment 5 bases; nucleotides outside the gene matches: 6. CDR3 length: 15 residues. The CDR3 loop reads CASSQSGTSGETQYF. CDR3 nucleotides: TGTGCCAGCAGCCAAAGTGGGACTAGCGGGGAGACCCAGTACTTC.

The chain links TRBV7-9 to TRBJ1-1; 10 bases agree with TRBD1. The V and J ends lost 8 bases and 3 bases, in that order; junction bases with no gene match: 12. The CDR3 consists of 16 residues. In germline, CDR1 is SEHNR, CDR2 FQNEAQ (reference sequence). CDR3 protein: CASEGGQGLWDTEAFF. The CDR3, as DNA: TGTGCCAGCGAGGGGGGACAGGGGCTTTGGGACACTGAAGCTTTCTTT.

This chain connects TRBV5-6 to TRBJ2-5; the match to TRBD2 covers 10 bases. With V trimmed by 4 bases and J by 3 bases, 9 bases remained unmatched. The CDR3 totals 16 residues. Germline-derived CDR1 and CDR2 are SGHDT and YYEEEE. The CDR3 sequence: CASSLILAGPEETQYF. Written as DNA, the CDR3 is TGTGCCAGCAGCCTCATACTAGCGGGGCCCGAAGAGACCCAGTACTTC.

This clone was picked up one time. The chain joins TRBV2 to TRBJ1-5; TRBD1 matches 7 bases. The V gene's germline CDR1 is SNHLY and CDR2 FYNNEI. J was trimmed by 4 bases and V by 2 bases; bases with no gene match: 11. CDR3 size: 17 residues. The CDR3 region is CASSENGGQVGNQPQHF. DNA of the CDR3: TGTGCCAGCAGTGAAAATGGCGGACAGGTCGGGAATCAGCCCCAGCATTTT.

The sample holds one count of this clone. The chain employs TRBV2 and TRBJ2-6; 9 bases are a match to TRBD1. V lost 4 bases and J lost 4; bases outside the gene matches: 8. Germline V gene sequence: CDR1 SNHLY, CDR2 FYNNEI. The CDR3 loop spans 17 amino acids. The CDR3 here is CASSAQQGANGANVLTF. CDR3 nucleotide sequence: TGTGCCAGCAGTGCCCAACAGGGGGCGAACGGGGCCAACGTCCTGACTTTC. Combining the CDR3 with reference TRBV2 and TRBJ2-6 gives the whole variable domain EPEVTQTPSHQVTQMGQEVILRCVPISNHLYFYWYRQILGQKVEFLVSFYNNEISEKSEIFDDQFSVERPDGSNFTLKIRSTKLEDSAMYFCASSAQQGANGANVLTFGAGSRLTVL.

The chain couples TRBV4-2 to TRBJ2-3, with a tentative D call TRBD2 (6 bases). Germline loops: CDR1 LGHNA, CDR2 YNFKEQ. This CDR3 region has 15 residues. Trimming shortened V by 11 bases and J by 1 base, and 19 bases separated the two germline ends. DNA of the CDR3: TGTGCCGGTTCCCCAAGGGCTAGCGGCACAGATACGCAGTATTTT. Protein: CAGSPRASGTDTQYF.

This clone was observed a handful of times. The chain is built from TRBV6-5 and TRBJ1-5, with 10 bases aligning to TRBD1. This CDR3 has 14 amino acids. V shed 8 bases, J shed 7 bases, and the junction held 8 bases outside the gene matches. In germline, CDR1 is MNHEY, CDR2 SVGAGI. Written as DNA, the CDR3 is TGTGCCAGCGAATTTGACAGGGGGCTACAGCCCCAGCATTTT. Protein sequence: CASEFDRGLQPQHF.

The rearrangement joins TRBV11-2 to TRBJ1-2; D unclear. The CDR3 covers 15 residues. The germline CDR1 and CDR2 sequences are SGHAT and FQNNGV. V was pared by 5 bases and J by 0 bases, with 13 bases between. CDR3 residues: CASSPLRASNYGYTF. For the CDR3, the DNA is TGTGCCAGCAGCCCTTTGAGGGCCTCTAACTATGGCTACACCTTC.

This chain uses TRBV3-1 (or the pseudogene TRBV3-2) with TRBJ2-7; D is unclear. The germline V gene has CDR1 LGHDT and CDR2 YNNKEL (reference sequence). The CDR3 consists of 12 residues. Trimming took off 0 bases at V and 7 bases at J, with 7 bases between the two ends. DNA of the CDR3: TGTGCCAGCAGCCAAGACCCTAGTGAGCAGTACTTC. It encodes CASSQDPSEQYF.

The chain combines TRBV7-9 with TRBJ2-2; tentative D call: TRBD1 (6 bases). Germline loops: CDR1 SEHNR, CDR2 FQNEAQ (reference sequence). CDR3 length equals 15 residues. Trimming removed 5 bases from V and 6 bases from J, with 16 bases in between. The CDR3 sequence is CASSPDRSRSGELFF. CDR3 DNA: TGTGCCAGCAGCCCGGACAGAAGTAGGTCCGGGGAGCTGTTTTTT.

This chain links TRBV7-2 with TRBJ1-2, with D possibly being TRBD1 (6 bases). The CDR3 is 14 residues long. Germline assignment: CDR1 SGHTA and CDR2 FQGNSA. The ends were cut back, 5 bases at V and 5 bases at J, with 15 bases in the middle. The chain's CDR3 is CASSQRQAGYGYTF. The CDR3 DNA follows: TGTGCCAGCAGCCAACGACAGGCTGGTTATGGCTACACCTTC.

This chain links TRBV9 with TRBJ1-3, with unresolved D. Germline V gene lookup returns CDR1 SGDLS and CDR2 YYNGEE. This CDR3 comprises 14 residues. Trimming removed 4 bases from V and 4 bases from J, with 12 bases in between. CDR3 sequence: CASSSGSSGNTIYF. CDR3 nucleotide sequence: TGTGCCAGCAGCTCCGGGTCCTCCGGAAACACCATATATTTT.

The gene calls are TRBV3-1 (or the pseudogene TRBV3-2) and TRBJ2-1, with TRBD2 matching 10 bases. Germline trimming cut 4 bases from V and 7 bases from J; bases unmatched to any gene: 13. Germline lookup yields CDR1 LGHDT and CDR2 YNNKEL (reference sequence). CDR3 length: 17 residues. The CDR3 DNA is TGTGCCAGCAGCCTATTAGCGGGGGGCGGTTCGAAGAATGAGCAGTTCTTC. Its translation is CASSLLAGGGSKNEQFF.

The J gene is TRBJ1-2, the V gene TRBV4-1; D unresolved. V shed 0 bases and J shed 5 bases, with 13 bases lying between them. Germline CDR1 is MGHRA and CDR2 is YSYEKL. This CDR3 contains 15 residues. Written as DNA, the CDR3 is TGCGCCAGCAGCCAAGAGGAAGTGGGCCCTTATGGCTACACCTTC. This gives the protein CASSQEEVGPYGYTF.

CDR3 DNA sequence: TGCAGTGCTAGTGGAGACTTAGGTTCGGACACCATATATTTT. As protein: CSASGDLGSDTIYF. This chain joins TRBV20-1 and TRBJ1-3; D ambiguous. Germline assignment: CDR1 DFQATT and CDR2 SNEGSKA (reference sequence). Trimming removed 3 bases at V and 8 bases at J, with 17 bases between. CDR3 size: 14 residues.